The rows below give T cell receptor beta chains drawn from one sample of a study of T cell repertoires in cytomegalovirus infection. TCRdb ran MiXCR on the reads and lists one entry per CDR3 protein. There are around 570,000 distinct CDR3 sequences in the sample; approximately 40% occur only once, and around 48% lies in the top ten. For these receptors, no antigen is known. Source: cultured PBMCs, taken from culture after CMV antigen stimulation. Receptor source: a human donor in good health (CMV status not recorded). Some clones in this sample may be carry-over from other donors' samples. CDR3s include the opening cysteine and the closing phenylalanine or tryptophan. The D gene is left open where the match is weak. Where a row states a size, it is once, few, many or the class of an expanded clone; other rows omit it.

TRBD1,-,TRBJ2-1,TRBV27,CASSKGDRVVFF,TGTGCCAGCAGTAAGGGAGACAGGGTGGTATTCTTC
TRBD2,-,TRBJ2-1,TRBV20-1,CSVGTSGGASGNEQFF,TGCAGTGTGGGGACTAGCGGGGGGGCCAGTGGCAATGAGCAGTTCTTC
-,-,TRBJ1-5,TRBV5-1,CASSLGRDPGNQPQHF,TGCGCCAGCAGCTTGGGGCGGGACCCGGGCAATCAGCCCCAGCATTTT
TRBD1,-,TRBJ1-6,TRBV18,CASSDGTASPLHF,TGTGCCAGCTCAGATGGGACAGCTTCACCCCTCCACTTT
-,-,TRBJ1-1,TRBV15,CATSTGWDTEAFF,TGTGCCACCAGCACGGGTTGGGACACTGAAGCTTTCTTT
TRBD1,once,TRBJ1-2,TRBV28,CASSDGQGRRYTF,TGTGCCAGCAGTGACGGACAGGGGAGAAGATACACCTTC
-,-,TRBJ2-1,TRBV19,CASSPLRLADEQFF,TGTGCCAGTAGTCCCCTTCGGTTAGCTGATGAGCAGTTCTTC
TRBD2,-,TRBJ2-1,TRBV20-1,CSAPDPSGRENEQFF,TGCAGTGCTCCCGACCCAAGCGGGAGAGAAAATGAGCAGTTCTTC
-,many,TRBJ1-2,TRBV7-2,CASSDHPGDGYTF,TGTGCCAGCAGCGACCACCCCGGGGACGGCTACACCTTC
TRBD2,few,TRBJ2-1,TRBV12-3/TRBV12-4,CASSRLAGHNEQFF,TGTGCCAGCAGCCGACTAGCGGGTCACAATGAGCAGTTCTTC
-,-,TRBJ2-7,TRBV19,CASGATPSYEQYF,TGTGCCTCTGGGGCCACCCCGTCCTACGAGCAGTACTTC
-,many,TRBJ2-7,TRBV7-2,CASSLGGSHYYEQYF,TGTGCCAGCAGCCTTGGGGGATCCCACTACTACGAGCAGTACTTC
TRBD2,many,TRBJ2-5,TRBV12-3/TRBV12-4,CASSSGLAGGPRETQYF,TGTGCCAGCAGCTCTGGACTAGCGGGAGGGCCTCGAGAGACCCAGTACTTC
-,once,TRBJ1-4,TRBV20-1,CSARSGFGEKLFF,TGCAGTGCTAGATCCGGGTTTGGGGAAAAACTGTTTTTT
-,-,TRBJ1-5,TRBV20-1,CSASRGAMDGSNQPQHF,TGCAGTGCTAGCCGGGGGGCCATGGATGGGAGCAATCAGCCCCAGCATTTT
-,-,TRBJ1-1,TRBV20-1,CSASFGSRTEAFF,TGCAGTGCTAGTTTTGGCAGCCGGACTGAAGCTTTCTTT
TRBD1,-,TRBJ1-3,TRBV7-9,CASRKGQTIYF,TGTGCCAGCAGGAAGGGACAGACCATATATTTT
-,few,TRBJ1-4,TRBV7-8,CASSSGRIGNEKLFF,TGTGCCAGCAGCTCGGGACGGATAGGGAATGAAAAACTGTTTTTT
-,few,TRBJ1-5,TRBV19,CASSTGFRQPQHF,TGTGCCAGTAGTACAGGGTTTCGACAGCCCCAGCATTTT
-,-,TRBJ1-1,TRBV7-9,CASSLTLGRGNTEAFF,TGTGCCAGCAGCCTGACTTTGGGTAGGGGGAACACTGAAGCTTTCTTT
-,-,TRBJ1-5,TRBV20-1,CSVEGKGPGQPQHF,TGCAGTGTCGAAGGGAAGGGCCCGGGACAGCCCCAGCATTTT
TRBD2,many,TRBJ2-5,TRBV7-8,CASSSRLAGGRETQYF,TGTGCCAGCAGCTCCCGACTAGCGGGGGGGAGGGAGACCCAGTACTTC
-,many,TRBJ1-6,TRBV7-6,CASSLLPRQGNSPLHF,TGTGCCAGCAGCTTACTTCCGCGTCAGGGTAATTCACCCCTCCACTTT
TRBD2,-,TRBJ2-1,TRBV5-4,CASTSGLAGGPSYNEQFF,TGTGCCAGCACCTCGGGACTAGCGGGGGGGCCCTCCTACAATGAGCAGTTCTTC
-,few,TRBJ2-3,TRBV11-2,CASSRNRITDTQYF,TGTGCCAGCAGCAGGAACAGGATCACAGATACGCAGTATTTT
-,few,TRBJ1-5,TRBV6-5,CASSYSIGQPQHF,TGTGCCAGCAGTTACTCGATAGGTCAGCCCCAGCATTTT
-,-,TRBJ1-2,TRBV10-3,CAISVGLTNYGYTF,TGTGCCATCAGTGTGGGGCTCACTAACTATGGCTACACCTTC
TRBD1,-,TRBJ2-1,TRBV10-3,CAIGTGDINEQFF,TGTGCCATCGGGACAGGGGATATCAATGAGCAGTTCTTC
-,-,TRBJ2-1,TRBV20-1,CSARVWGPRNEQFF,TGCAGTGCCAGGGTGTGGGGGCCTAGGAATGAGCAGTTCTTC
-,-,TRBJ2-2,TRBV6-2/TRBV6-3,CASSYSFPRAGELFF,TGTGCCAGCAGTTATTCGTTCCCCAGAGCCGGGGAGCTGTTTTTT
-,-,TRBJ1-5,TRBV6-1,CASFTDSQETSNQPQHF,TGTGCCAGCTTTACGGACAGCCAGGAGACGAGCAATCAGCCCCAGCATTTT
-,-,TRBJ1-2,TRBV12-3/TRBV12-4,CASRPDLDYGYTF,TGTGCCAGCAGACCTGACTTGGACTATGGCTACACCTTC
-,-,TRBJ1-5,TRBV6-2/TRBV6-3,CASSYVVQPQHF,TGTGCCAGCAGTTACGTGGTTCAGCCCCAGCATTTT
-,-,TRBJ2-3,TRBV5-1,CASSLEGVADTQYF,TGCGCCAGCAGCTTGGAGGGAGTTGCAGATACGCAGTATTTT
TRBD1,few,TRBJ2-7,TRBV29-1,CSVVGTVSYEQYF,TGCAGCGTTGTTGGGACAGTCTCCTACGAGCAGTACTTC
-,-,TRBJ1-3,TRBV27,CASSPPPGRRNTIYF,TGTGCCAGCAGCCCCCCCCCGGGGAGGCGAAACACCATATATTTT
-,-,TRBJ1-1,TRBV2,CASSEYLRLGAFF,TGTGCCAGCAGTGAATACTTGCGTTTAGGGGCTTTCTTT
TRBD2,many,TRBJ2-7,TRBV7-2,CASSPVLAGASYEQYF,TGTGCCAGCAGCCCCGTTCTAGCGGGGGCCTCCTACGAGCAGTACTTC
TRBD2,-,TRBJ2-1,TRBV6-2/TRBV6-3,CASRQLAGVRYNEQFF,TGTGCCAGCAGACAACTAGCGGGAGTTAGATACAATGAGCAGTTCTTC
TRBD2,once,TRBJ2-1,TRBV9,CASSPAASGGNEQFF,TGTGCCAGCAGCCCAGCAGCCAGCGGGGGTAATGAGCAGTTCTTC
TRBD2,-,TRBJ2-1,TRBV5-6,CASSLAARDYYYNEQFF,TGTGCCAGCAGCTTGGCCGCGAGGGACTACTACTACAATGAGCAGTTCTTC
-,few,TRBJ2-7,TRBV6-2/TRBV6-3,CASSPPDGVSYEQYF,TGTGCCAGCAGTCCCCCGGACGGAGTGTCCTACGAGCAGTACTTC
-,-,TRBJ2-2,TRBV7-2,CASSLGVSTGELFF,TGTGCCAGCAGCTTAGGCGTCTCCACCGGGGAGCTGTTTTTT
TRBD2,-,TRBJ2-5,TRBV7-7,CASSSSGLASETQYF,TGTGCCAGCAGCTCCTCGGGACTAGCGAGTGAGACCCAGTACTTC